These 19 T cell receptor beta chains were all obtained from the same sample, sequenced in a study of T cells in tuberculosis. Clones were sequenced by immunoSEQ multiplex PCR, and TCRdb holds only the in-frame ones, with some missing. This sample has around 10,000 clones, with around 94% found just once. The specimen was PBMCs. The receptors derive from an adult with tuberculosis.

DNA of the CDR3: TGTGCCAGCAGCATCGGGACAGGGCGGTGGAGACAGCCCCAGCATTTT. This translates into CASSIGTGRWRQPQHF. The rearrangement links TRBV7-2 to TRBJ1-5; TRBD1 matches 9 bases. CDR1 is SGHTA and CDR2 is FQGNSA in the germline V gene. The CDR3 consists of 16 residues. V lost 5 bases and J lost 7; bases outside the gene matches: 12.

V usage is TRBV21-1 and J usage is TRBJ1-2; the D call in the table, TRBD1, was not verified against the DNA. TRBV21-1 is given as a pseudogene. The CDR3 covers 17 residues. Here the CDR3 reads CASSKVSVQVSPPGYTF. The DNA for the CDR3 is TGTGCCAGCAGCAAAGTTTCGGTACAGGTCTCCCCTCCAGGCTACACCTTC.

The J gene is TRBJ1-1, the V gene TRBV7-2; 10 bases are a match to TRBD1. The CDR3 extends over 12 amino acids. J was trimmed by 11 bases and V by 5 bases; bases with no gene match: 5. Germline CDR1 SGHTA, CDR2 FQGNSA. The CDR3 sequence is CASSLDRGLAFF. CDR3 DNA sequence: TGTGCCAGCAGCCTGGACAGGGGGTTGGCTTTCTTT.

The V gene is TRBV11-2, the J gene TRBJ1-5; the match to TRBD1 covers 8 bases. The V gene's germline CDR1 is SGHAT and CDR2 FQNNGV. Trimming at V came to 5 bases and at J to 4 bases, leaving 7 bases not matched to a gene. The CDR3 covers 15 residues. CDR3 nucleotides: TGTGCCAGCAGCGCCGGACAGGGCCTAAATCAGCCCCAGCATTTT. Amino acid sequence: CASSAGQGLNQPQHF.

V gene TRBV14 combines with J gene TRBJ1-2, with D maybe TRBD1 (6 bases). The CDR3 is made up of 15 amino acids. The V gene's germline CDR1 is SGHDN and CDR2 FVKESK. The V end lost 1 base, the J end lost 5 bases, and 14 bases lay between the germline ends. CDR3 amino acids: CASSQGFRGEYGYTF. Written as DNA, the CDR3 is TGTGCCAGCAGCCAAGGCTTCAGGGGAGAATATGGCTACACCTTC.

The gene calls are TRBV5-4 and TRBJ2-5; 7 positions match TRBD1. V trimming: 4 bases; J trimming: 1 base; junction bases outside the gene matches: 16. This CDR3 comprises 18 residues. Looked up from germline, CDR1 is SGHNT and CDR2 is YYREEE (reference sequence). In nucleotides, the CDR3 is TGTGCCAGCAGCAGACCCGGGACAGACTACGAGGGCCAAGAGACCCAGTACTTC. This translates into CASSRPGTDYEGQETQYF.

CDR3 coding DNA: TGTGCCAGCAGCCAAGGACAGGGGGATGGCTACACCTTC. Encoded protein: CASSQGQGDGYTF. This chain links TRBV4-2 with TRBJ1-2, with 9 bases matching TRBD1. This CDR3 contains 13 residues. Looked up from germline, CDR1 is LGHNA and CDR2 is YNFKEQ. J was trimmed by 6 bases and V by 1 base; bases with no gene match: 0.

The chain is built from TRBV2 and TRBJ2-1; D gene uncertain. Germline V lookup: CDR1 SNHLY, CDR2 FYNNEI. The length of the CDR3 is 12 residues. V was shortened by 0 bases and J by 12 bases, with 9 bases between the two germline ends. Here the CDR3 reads CASSEAESGQFF. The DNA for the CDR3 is TGTGCCAGCAGTGAAGCGGAGTCCGGGCAGTTCTTC.

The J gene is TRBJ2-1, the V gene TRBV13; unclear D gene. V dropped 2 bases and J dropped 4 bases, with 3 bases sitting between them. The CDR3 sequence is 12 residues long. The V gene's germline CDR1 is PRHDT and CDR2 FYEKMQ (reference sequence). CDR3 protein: CASSLYYNEQFF. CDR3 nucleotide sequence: TGTGCCAGCAGCTTATATTACAATGAGCAGTTCTTC.

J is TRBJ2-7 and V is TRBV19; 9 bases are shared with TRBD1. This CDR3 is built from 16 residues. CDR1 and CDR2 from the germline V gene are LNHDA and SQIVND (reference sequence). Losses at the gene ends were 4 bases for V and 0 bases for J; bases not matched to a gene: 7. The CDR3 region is CASSRDRDLSSYEQYF. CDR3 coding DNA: TGTGCCAGTAGTAGGGACAGGGACCTAAGCTCCTACGAGCAGTACTTC.

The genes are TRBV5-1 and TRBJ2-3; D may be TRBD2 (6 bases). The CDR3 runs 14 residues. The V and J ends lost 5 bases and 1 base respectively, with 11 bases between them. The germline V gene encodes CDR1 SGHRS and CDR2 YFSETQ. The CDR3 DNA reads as TGCGCCAGCAGGGCCGGACTACGCACAGATACGCAGTATTTT. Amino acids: CASRAGLRTDTQYF.

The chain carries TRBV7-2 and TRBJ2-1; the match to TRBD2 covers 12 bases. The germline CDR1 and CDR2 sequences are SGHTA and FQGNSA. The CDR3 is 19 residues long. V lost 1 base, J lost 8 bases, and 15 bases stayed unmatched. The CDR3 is CASSLVRLAGGPSRHEQFF. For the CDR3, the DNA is TGTGCCAGCAGCTTAGTTAGGCTAGCGGGAGGGCCTAGTCGTCATGAGCAGTTCTTC.

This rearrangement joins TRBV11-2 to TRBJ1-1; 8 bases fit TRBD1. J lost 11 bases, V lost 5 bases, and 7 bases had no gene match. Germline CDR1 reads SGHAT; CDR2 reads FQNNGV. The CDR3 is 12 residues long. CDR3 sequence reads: CASSLDRGWAFF. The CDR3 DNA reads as TGTGCCAGCAGCCTCGACAGGGGCTGGGCTTTCTTT.

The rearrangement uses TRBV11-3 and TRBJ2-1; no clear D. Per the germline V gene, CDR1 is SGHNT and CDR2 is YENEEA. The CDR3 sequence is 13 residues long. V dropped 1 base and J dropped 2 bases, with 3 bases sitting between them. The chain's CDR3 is CASSLAAYNEQFF. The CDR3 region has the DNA TGTGCCAGCAGCTTAGCAGCCTACAATGAGCAGTTCTTC.

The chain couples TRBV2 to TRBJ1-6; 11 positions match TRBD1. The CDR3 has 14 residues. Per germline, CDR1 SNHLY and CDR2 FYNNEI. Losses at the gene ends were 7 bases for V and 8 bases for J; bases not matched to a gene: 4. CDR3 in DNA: TGTGCCAGCACCGGGGGACAGGGGGATTCACCCCTCCACTTT. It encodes CASTGGQGDSPLHF.

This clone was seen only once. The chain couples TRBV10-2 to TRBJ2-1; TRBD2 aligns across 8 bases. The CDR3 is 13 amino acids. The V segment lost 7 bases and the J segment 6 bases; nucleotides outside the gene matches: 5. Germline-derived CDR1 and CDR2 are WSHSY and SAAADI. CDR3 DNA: TGCGCCAGCACGGGAGGGGGGAGCAATGAGCAGTTCTTC. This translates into CASTGGGSNEQFF.

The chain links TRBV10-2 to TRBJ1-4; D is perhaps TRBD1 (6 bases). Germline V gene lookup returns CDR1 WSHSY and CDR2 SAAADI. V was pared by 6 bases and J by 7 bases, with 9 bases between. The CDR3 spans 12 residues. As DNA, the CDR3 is TGCGCCAGCAGCAGGGGTTTTGAAAAACTGTTTTTT. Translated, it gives CASSRGFEKLFF.

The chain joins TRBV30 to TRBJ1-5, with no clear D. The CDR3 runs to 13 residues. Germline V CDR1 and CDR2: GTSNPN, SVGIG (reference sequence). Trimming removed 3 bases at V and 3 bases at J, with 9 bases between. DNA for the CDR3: TGTGCCTGGAGCAGACGGGACAATCAGCCCCAGCATTTT. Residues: CAWSRRDNQPQHF. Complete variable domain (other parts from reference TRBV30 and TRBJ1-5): SQTIHQWPATLVQPVGSPLSLECTVEGTSNPNLYWYRQAAGRGLQLLFYSVGIGQISSEVPQNLSASRPQDRQFILSSKKLLLSDSGFYLCAWSRRDNQPQHFGDGTRLSIL.

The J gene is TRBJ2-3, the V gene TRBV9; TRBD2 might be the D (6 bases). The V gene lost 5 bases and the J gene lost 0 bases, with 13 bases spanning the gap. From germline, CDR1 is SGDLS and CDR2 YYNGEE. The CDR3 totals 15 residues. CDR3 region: CASSRLGPSTDTQYF. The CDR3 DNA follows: TGTGCCAGCAGTAGACTAGGACCTAGCACAGATACGCAGTATTTT.